This record covers a single T cell receptor (beta chain). This sample is drawn from a study of shared T cell receptors in the human thymus. Generated by immunoSEQ multiplex PCR, the TCRdb table keeps only in-frame clones and is missing some. This table has hundreds of thousands of clones, approximately 89% appearing once. The CDR3 is 14 residues long. Germline CDR1 is MNHEY and CDR2 is SVGAGI. These data were likewise used in another study, on human thymus T cells. Per that paper: Thymus tissue was removed during corrective cardiac surgery. An apparent bias in V and J gene usage was seen in thymic and blood repertoires. Thymic repertoires from unrelated individuals overlapped highly, related research reported.

Sequenced sample: thymocytes. This receptor was identified in a boy younger than two with a congenital heart defect. The rearrangement uses TRBV6-5 and TRBJ2-7, with TRBD1 matching 10 bases. The J call may not be correct, given that the DNA end is closer to TRBJ2-5. The chain's CDR3 is CASSYGGQGGTQYF. CDR3 DNA sequence: TGTGCCAGCAGTTACGGCGGACAGGGGGGGACCCAGTACTTC.